The rows below give T cell receptor beta chains drawn from one sample of a study of PD-1 blockade in classical Hodgkin lymphoma. Only in-frame clones appear in the TCRdb table, and some are missing; sequencing was by immunoSEQ multiplex PCR. This table has about 13,000 clones, just under 80% appearing once. Material: peripheral blood mononuclear cells (PBMCs), obtained at baseline. All receptors come from a human donor with classical Hodgkin lymphoma. CDR3s include the opening cysteine and the closing phenylalanine or tryptophan. Each record gives: clone size, V gene, J gene, D gene, CDR3 DNA, CDR3 protein. D genes are given only for firm matches. Clone size appears in some rows only: once, few, many, or a class for an expanded clone.

clone_size: once
v_call: TRBV5-4
j_call: TRBJ2-2
d_call: TRBD2
cdr3_nt: TGTGCCAGCAGCCGACCCGGGACTAGCGGTGCGAACACCGGGGAGCTGTTTTTT
cdr3_aa: CASSRPGTSGANTGELFF

clone_size: few
v_call: TRBV19
j_call: TRBJ1-6
d_call: TRBD1
cdr3_nt: TGTGCCAGTAGTATACTTCAGGGGGGAAATTCACCCCTCCACTTT
cdr3_aa: CASSILQGGNSPLHF

clone_size: few
v_call: TRBV29-1
j_call: TRBJ1-3
d_call: TRBD1
cdr3_nt: TGCAGCGTTCCCTGGGACAGGGCTTCCGGAAACACCATATATTTT
cdr3_aa: CSVPWDRASGNTIYF

clone_size: -
v_call: TRBV29-1
j_call: TRBJ2-7
d_call: -
cdr3_nt: TGCAGCGTCTCACAGCGCTTAAGCTCCTACGAGCAGTACTTC
cdr3_aa: CSVSQRLSSYEQYF

clone_size: -
v_call: TRBV9
j_call: TRBJ2-1
d_call: TRBD1
cdr3_nt: TGTGCCAGCAGTAGACAGGGGGCGGCCAATGAGCAGTTCTTC
cdr3_aa: CASSRQGAANEQFF

clone_size: -
v_call: TRBV7-6
j_call: TRBJ2-1
d_call: TRBD2
cdr3_nt: TGTGCCAGCAGCTTAGCGCAACTAGCGGAAACATACTCCTACAATGAGCAGTTCTTC
cdr3_aa: CASSLAQLAETYSYNEQFF

clone_size: few
v_call: TRBV6-6
j_call: TRBJ2-2
d_call: -
cdr3_nt: TGTGCCAGCAGTTACCCATTGGGGGACGGCACCGGGGAGCTGTTTTTT
cdr3_aa: CASSYPLGDGTGELFF

clone_size: -
v_call: TRBV9
j_call: TRBJ2-7
d_call: -
cdr3_nt: TGTGCCAGCAGCCCGGGGCCAGCGGGCGAGCAGTACTTC
cdr3_aa: CASSPGPAGEQYF

clone_size: few
v_call: TRBV7-9
j_call: TRBJ1-1
d_call: -
cdr3_nt: TGTGCCAGCAGCGTCCAGACGAGGGGCGGCACTGAAGCTTTCTTT
cdr3_aa: CASSVQTRGGTEAFF

clone_size: -
v_call: TRBV5-1
j_call: TRBJ1-1
d_call: -
cdr3_nt: TGCGCCAGCAGCTTGTCGGGAGGGATCCCTGAAGCTTTCTTT
cdr3_aa: CASSLSGGIPEAFF

clone_size: -
v_call: TRBV5-4
j_call: TRBJ1-2
d_call: -
cdr3_nt: TGTGCCAGCGGCATCCTAATTGGAGGCGGCTACACCTTC
cdr3_aa: CASGILIGGGYTF

clone_size: -
v_call: TRBV6-1
j_call: TRBJ2-1
d_call: TRBD2
cdr3_nt: TGTGCCAGCAATACGGGACTAGCGGGCTACAATGAGCAGTTCTTC
cdr3_aa: CASNTGLAGYNEQFF

clone_size: -
v_call: TRBV20-1
j_call: TRBJ1-1
d_call: -
cdr3_nt: TGCAGGCTGTCGACCGACACTGAAGCTTTCTTT
cdr3_aa: CRLSTDTEAFF

clone_size: -
v_call: TRBV7-6
j_call: TRBJ2-1
d_call: -
cdr3_nt: TGTGCCAGCAGGAGTGCGGAAAGCTCCTACAATGAGCAGTTCTTC
cdr3_aa: CASRSAESSYNEQFF

clone_size: -
v_call: TRBV18
j_call: TRBJ1-1
d_call: -
cdr3_nt: TGTGCCAGCTCACCACACCCGGACACTGAAGCTTTCTTT
cdr3_aa: CASSPHPDTEAFF

clone_size: -
v_call: TRBV10-1
j_call: TRBJ1-6
d_call: TRBD1
cdr3_nt: TGCGCCAGCAGTGGTACAGGGGTGAATTCACCCCTCCACTTT
cdr3_aa: CASSGTGVNSPLHF

clone_size: -
v_call: TRBV27
j_call: TRBJ2-3
d_call: -
cdr3_nt: TGTGCCAGCAGTCCCCAACCCCCCGCTAGGACAGATACGCAGTATTTT
cdr3_aa: CASSPQPPARTDTQYF

clone_size: -
v_call: TRBV23-1
j_call: TRBJ1-4
d_call: TRBD1
cdr3_nt: TGCGCCAGCAGTCAACCGCCGGGACAGGGGACGAGGTGCGAAAAACTGTTTTTT
cdr3_aa: CASSQPPGQGTRCEKLFF

clone_size: -
v_call: TRBV19
j_call: TRBJ2-5
d_call: TRBD1
cdr3_nt: TGTGCCAGTAGGGGCCCGGGACAGGGATATTTAGAGACCCAGTACTTC
cdr3_aa: CASRGPGQGYLETQYF

clone_size: -
v_call: TRBV5-6
j_call: TRBJ2-5
d_call: -
cdr3_nt: TGTGCCAGCAGCCTACGGACGCTGGGAGGAGAGACCCAGTACTTC
cdr3_aa: CASSLRTLGGETQYF

clone_size: -
v_call: TRBV9
j_call: TRBJ2-5
d_call: TRBD2
cdr3_nt: TGTGCCAGCAGCCCGAGACTAGCGCAAGAGACCCAGTACTTC
cdr3_aa: CASSPRLAQETQYF

clone_size: hyperexpanded
v_call: TRBV5-4
j_call: TRBJ1-1
d_call: TRBD1
cdr3_nt: TGTGCCAGCAGCCCCGGGACAGGGGGGTTAAACACTGAAGCTTTCTTT
cdr3_aa: CASSPGTGGLNTEAFF

clone_size: -
v_call: TRBV30
j_call: TRBJ2-5
d_call: -
cdr3_nt: TGTGCCTGGACAGGGACAAACCGAGAGACCCAGTACTTC
cdr3_aa: CAWTGTNRETQYF

clone_size: -
v_call: TRBV28
j_call: TRBJ1-2
d_call: -
cdr3_nt: TGTGCCAGCAATCGGGGGAACTATGGCTACACCTTC
cdr3_aa: CASNRGNYGYTF

clone_size: -
v_call: TRBV7-2
j_call: TRBJ2-2
d_call: -
cdr3_nt: TGTGCCAGCAGTTTTGGGGGAGGAATGGTTAACGGGGAGCTGTTTTTT
cdr3_aa: CASSFGGGMVNGELFF

clone_size: -
v_call: TRBV28
j_call: TRBJ1-5
d_call: -
cdr3_nt: TGTGCCAGCAGAATACCCGGAGCTAGCAATCAGCCCCAGCATTTT
cdr3_aa: CASRIPGASNQPQHF

clone_size: -
v_call: TRBV6-6
j_call: TRBJ1-5
d_call: -
cdr3_nt: TGTGCCAGCAGCCCAGGGCTAGGTAGCAATCAGCCCCAGCATTTT
cdr3_aa: CASSPGLGSNQPQHF

clone_size: -
v_call: TRBV5-4
j_call: TRBJ1-4
d_call: -
cdr3_nt: TGTGCCAGCAGCCAATCACAGAATGAAAAACTGTTTTTT
cdr3_aa: CASSQSQNEKLFF

clone_size: -
v_call: TRBV4-1
j_call: TRBJ1-2
d_call: TRBD1
cdr3_nt: TGCGCCAGCAGCCAAGGGACTGGTGGACAGGGTCCGGGCTACACCTTC
cdr3_aa: CASSQGTGGQGPGYTF

clone_size: once
v_call: TRBV5-4
j_call: TRBJ2-2
d_call: -
cdr3_nt: TGTGCCAGCAGCTTGGCCGTTAGGGGGTGGGACACCGGGGAGCTGTTTTTT
cdr3_aa: CASSLAVRGWDTGELFF

clone_size: -
v_call: TRBV29-1
j_call: TRBJ2-2
d_call: TRBD2
cdr3_nt: TGCAGCGTGCCGGGACTAGCGGGGGGGCTTCCCGGGGAGCTGTTTTTT
cdr3_aa: CSVPGLAGGLPGELFF

clone_size: -
v_call: TRBV10-2
j_call: TRBJ1-2
d_call: TRBD1
cdr3_nt: TGCGCCAGCAGGGACAGGTTTGACTATGGCTACACCTTC
cdr3_aa: CASRDRFDYGYTF

clone_size: -
v_call: TRBV6-6
j_call: TRBJ1-5
d_call: -
cdr3_nt: TGTGCCAGCAGTTATCCAGGTAGCAATCAGCCCCAGCATTTT
cdr3_aa: CASSYPGSNQPQHF

clone_size: -
v_call: TRBV7-9
j_call: TRBJ1-1
d_call: -
cdr3_nt: TGTGCCAGCAGCCTCTCCGCTAGCAAAGCTTTCTTT
cdr3_aa: CASSLSASKAFF

clone_size: -
v_call: TRBV6-4
j_call: TRBJ2-5
d_call: TRBD2
cdr3_nt: TGTGCCAGCAGTGACTCCAGCGGGAGTGGAGAGACCCAGTACTTC
cdr3_aa: CASSDSSGSGETQYF

clone_size: -
v_call: TRBV5-4
j_call: TRBJ2-5
d_call: TRBD2
cdr3_nt: TGTGCCAGCAGCTTGAGGTTAGCGGGGGGGAGACAAGAGACCCAGTACTTC
cdr3_aa: CASSLRLAGGRQETQYF

clone_size: -
v_call: TRBV5-4
j_call: TRBJ2-2
d_call: -
cdr3_nt: TGTGCCAGCAGCTTGTCAGGGACACTGGGTGGGACGGGGGAGCTGTTTTTT
cdr3_aa: CASSLSGTLGGTGELFF

clone_size: -
v_call: TRBV18
j_call: TRBJ1-1
d_call: -
cdr3_nt: TGTGCCAGCTCACCACCAGCACAGTTGAACACTGAAGCTTTCTTT
cdr3_aa: CASSPPAQLNTEAFF

clone_size: once
v_call: TRBV6-5
j_call: TRBJ2-3
d_call: TRBD1
cdr3_nt: TGTGCCAGCAGCCACGACAGGGATCCCACAGATACGCAGTATTTT
cdr3_aa: CASSHDRDPTDTQYF

clone_size: -
v_call: TRBV4-1
j_call: TRBJ1-4
d_call: TRBD1
cdr3_nt: TGCGCCAGCAGCCCGGGACAGGGGTTCCACTCTAATGAAAAACTGTTTTTT
cdr3_aa: CASSPGQGFHSNEKLFF

clone_size: -
v_call: TRBV29-1
j_call: TRBJ1-2
d_call: -
cdr3_nt: TGCAGCGCTAAGGAGGGACTAAACTATGGCTACACCTTC
cdr3_aa: CSAKEGLNYGYTF

clone_size: -
v_call: TRBV6-6
j_call: TRBJ2-3
d_call: TRBD1
cdr3_nt: TGTGCCAGCAGAGCCGGGACAGCCGGCACAGATACGCAGTATTTT
cdr3_aa: CASRAGTAGTDTQYF

clone_size: -
v_call: TRBV4-3
j_call: TRBJ2-2
d_call: TRBD2
cdr3_nt: TGCGCCAGCAGCCAAGACCCTCTAGCGGTCCTCGCGAACACCGGGGAGCTGTTTTTT
cdr3_aa: CASSQDPLAVLANTGELFF

clone_size: -
v_call: TRBV5-1
j_call: TRBJ2-3
d_call: TRBD1
cdr3_nt: TGCGCCAGCAGCTTGGCAGGGGGCTTTACTAGCACAGATACGCAGTATTTT
cdr3_aa: CASSLAGGFTSTDTQYF